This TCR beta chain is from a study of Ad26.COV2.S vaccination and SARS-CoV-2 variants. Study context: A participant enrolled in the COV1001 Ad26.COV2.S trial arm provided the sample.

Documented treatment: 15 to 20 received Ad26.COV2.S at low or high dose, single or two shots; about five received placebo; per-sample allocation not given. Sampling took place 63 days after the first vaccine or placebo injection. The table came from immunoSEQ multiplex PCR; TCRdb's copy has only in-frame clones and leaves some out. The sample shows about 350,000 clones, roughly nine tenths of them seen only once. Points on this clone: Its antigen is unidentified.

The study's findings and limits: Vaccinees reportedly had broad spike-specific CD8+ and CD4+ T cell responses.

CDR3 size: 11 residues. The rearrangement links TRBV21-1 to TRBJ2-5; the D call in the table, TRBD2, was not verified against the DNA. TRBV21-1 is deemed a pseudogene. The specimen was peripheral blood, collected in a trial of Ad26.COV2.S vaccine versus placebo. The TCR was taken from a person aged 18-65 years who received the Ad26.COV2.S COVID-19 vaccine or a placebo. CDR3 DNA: TGTGCCAGCCCCAGAGGGGAGACCCAGTACTTC. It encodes CASPRGETQYF.